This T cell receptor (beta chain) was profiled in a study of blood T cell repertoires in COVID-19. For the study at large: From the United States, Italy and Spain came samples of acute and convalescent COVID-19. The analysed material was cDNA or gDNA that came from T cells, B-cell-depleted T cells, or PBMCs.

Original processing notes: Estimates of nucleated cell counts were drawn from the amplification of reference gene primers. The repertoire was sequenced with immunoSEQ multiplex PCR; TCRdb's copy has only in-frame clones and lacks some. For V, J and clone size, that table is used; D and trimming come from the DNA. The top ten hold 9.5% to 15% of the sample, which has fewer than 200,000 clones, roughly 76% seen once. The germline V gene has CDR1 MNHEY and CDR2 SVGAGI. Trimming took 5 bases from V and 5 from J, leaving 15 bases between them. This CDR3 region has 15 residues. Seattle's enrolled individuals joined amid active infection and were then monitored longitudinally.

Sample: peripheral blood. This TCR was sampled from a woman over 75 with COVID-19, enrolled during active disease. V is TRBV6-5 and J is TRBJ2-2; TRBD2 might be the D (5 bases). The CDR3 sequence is CASSPLGPGTGELFF. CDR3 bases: TGTGCCAGCAGTCCCCTAGGTCCGGGAACCGGGGAGCTGTTTTTT.